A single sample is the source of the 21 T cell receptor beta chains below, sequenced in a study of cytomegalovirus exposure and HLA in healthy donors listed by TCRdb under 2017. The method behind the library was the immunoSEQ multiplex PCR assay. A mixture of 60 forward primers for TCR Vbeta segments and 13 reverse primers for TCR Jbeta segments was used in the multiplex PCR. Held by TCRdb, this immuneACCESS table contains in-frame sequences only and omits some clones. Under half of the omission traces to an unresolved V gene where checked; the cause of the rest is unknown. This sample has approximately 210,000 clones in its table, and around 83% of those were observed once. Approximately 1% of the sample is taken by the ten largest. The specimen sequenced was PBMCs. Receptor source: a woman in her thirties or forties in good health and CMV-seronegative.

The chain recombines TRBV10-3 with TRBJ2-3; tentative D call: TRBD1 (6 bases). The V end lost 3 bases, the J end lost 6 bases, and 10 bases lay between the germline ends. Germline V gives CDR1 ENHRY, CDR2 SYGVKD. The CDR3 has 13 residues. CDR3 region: CAISEYREDTQYF. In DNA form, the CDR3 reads TGTGCCATCAGTGAATACAGGGAGGATACGCAGTATTTT.

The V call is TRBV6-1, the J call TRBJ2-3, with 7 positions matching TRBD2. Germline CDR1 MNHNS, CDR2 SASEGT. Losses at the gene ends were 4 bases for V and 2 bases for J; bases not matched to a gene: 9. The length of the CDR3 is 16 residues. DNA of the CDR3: TGTGCCAGCAGTGGCAGAAGGGCGGGAGTCACAGATACGCAGTATTTT. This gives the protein CASSGRRAGVTDTQYF.

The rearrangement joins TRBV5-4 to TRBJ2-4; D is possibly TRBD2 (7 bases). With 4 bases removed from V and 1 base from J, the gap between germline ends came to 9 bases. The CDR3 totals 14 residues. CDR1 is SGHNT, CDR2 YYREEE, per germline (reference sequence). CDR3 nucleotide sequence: TGTGCCAGCAGCAAGGGGGGGGCCAAAAACATTCAGTACTTC. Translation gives CASSKGGAKNIQYF.

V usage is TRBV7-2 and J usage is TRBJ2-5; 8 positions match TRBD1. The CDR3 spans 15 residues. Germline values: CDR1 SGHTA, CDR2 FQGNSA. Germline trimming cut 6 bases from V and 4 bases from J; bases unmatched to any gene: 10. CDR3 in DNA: TGTGCCAGCAGGAGAACCGGACAGGGTTTAGAGACCCAGTACTTC. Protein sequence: CASRRTGQGLETQYF.

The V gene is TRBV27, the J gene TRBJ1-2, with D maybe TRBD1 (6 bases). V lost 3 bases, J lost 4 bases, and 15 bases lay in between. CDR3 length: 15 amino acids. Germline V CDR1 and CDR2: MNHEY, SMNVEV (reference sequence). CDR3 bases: TGTGCCAGCAGTTTGGTAGGCAGGGGTGGCTATGGCTACACCTTC. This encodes CASSLVGRGGYGYTF.

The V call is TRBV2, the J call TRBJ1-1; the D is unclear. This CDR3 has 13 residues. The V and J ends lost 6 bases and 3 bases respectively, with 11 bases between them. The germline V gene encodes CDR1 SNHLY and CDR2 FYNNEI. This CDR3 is CASRAERYTEAFF. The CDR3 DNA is TGTGCCAGCAGAGCGGAGAGGTACACTGAAGCTTTCTTT. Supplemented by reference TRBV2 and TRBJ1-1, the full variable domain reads EPEVTQTPSHQVTQMGQEVILRCVPISNHLYFYWYRQILGQKVEFLVSFYNNEISEKSEIFDDQFSVERPDGSNFTLKIRSTKLEDSAMYFCASRAERYTEAFFGQGTRLTVV.

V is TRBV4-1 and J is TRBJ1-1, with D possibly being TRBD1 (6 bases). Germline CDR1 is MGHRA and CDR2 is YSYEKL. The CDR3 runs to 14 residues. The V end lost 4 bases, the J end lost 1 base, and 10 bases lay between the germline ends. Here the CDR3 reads CASSLRDKNTEAFF. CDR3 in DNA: TGCGCCAGCAGCCTCCGGGACAAGAACACTGAAGCTTTCTTT.

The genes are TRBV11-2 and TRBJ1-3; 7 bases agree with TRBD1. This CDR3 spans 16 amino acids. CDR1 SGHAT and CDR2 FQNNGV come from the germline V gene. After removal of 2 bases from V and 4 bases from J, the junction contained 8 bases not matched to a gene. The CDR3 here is CASSLYRGPTGNTIYF. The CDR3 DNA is TGTGCCAGCAGCTTATATAGGGGGCCGACGGGAAACACCATATATTTT.

The CDR3 coding sequence is TGTGCCAGCAGCCCCAGTGTCACTGAAGCTTTCTTT. This translates into CASSPSVTEAFF. J is TRBJ1-1 and V is TRBV6-5; D unresolved. Germline CDR1 MNHEY, CDR2 SVGAGI. Deletions cut 6 bases from V and 4 bases from J, with 9 bases between. The CDR3 has 12 amino acids.

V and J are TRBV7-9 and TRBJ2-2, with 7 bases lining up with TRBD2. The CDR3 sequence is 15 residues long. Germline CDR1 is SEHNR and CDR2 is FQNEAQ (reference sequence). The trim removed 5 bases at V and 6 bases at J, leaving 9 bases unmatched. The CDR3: CASSLWDYLAGELFF. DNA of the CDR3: TGTGCCAGCAGCCTCTGGGACTACTTGGCCGGGGAGCTGTTTTTT.

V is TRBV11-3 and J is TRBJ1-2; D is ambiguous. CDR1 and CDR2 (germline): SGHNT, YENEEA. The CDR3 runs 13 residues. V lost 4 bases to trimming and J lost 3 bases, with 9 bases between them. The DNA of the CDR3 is TGTGCCAGCAGCTCCGACACCTACTATGGCTACACCTTC. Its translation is CASSSDTYYGYTF.

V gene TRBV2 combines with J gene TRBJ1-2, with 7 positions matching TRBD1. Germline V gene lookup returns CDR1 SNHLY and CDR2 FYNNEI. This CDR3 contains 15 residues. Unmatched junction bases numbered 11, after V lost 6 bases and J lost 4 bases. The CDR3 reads CASRSGGTRGYGYTF. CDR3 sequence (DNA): TGTGCCAGCAGGTCAGGGGGGACTCGTGGCTATGGCTACACCTTC.

CDR3 in DNA: TGTGCCAGCAGCGGAGGGGGCAGGGGGGTAGACACCATATATTTT. Its translation: CASSGGGRGVDTIYF. The V gene is TRBV9, the J gene TRBJ1-3, with 7 nucleotides matching TRBD1. V dropped 3 bases and J dropped 8; count of bases not matched to a gene: 11. Germline assignment: CDR1 SGDLS and CDR2 YYNGEE. The CDR3 spans 15 residues.

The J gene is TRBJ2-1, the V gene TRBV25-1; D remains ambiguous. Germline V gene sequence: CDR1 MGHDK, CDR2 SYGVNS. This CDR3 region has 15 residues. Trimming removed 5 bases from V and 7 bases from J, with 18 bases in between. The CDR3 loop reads CASSPSGGRWNEQFF. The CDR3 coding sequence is TGTGCCAGCAGTCCCTCCGGCGGCCGTTGGAATGAGCAGTTCTTC. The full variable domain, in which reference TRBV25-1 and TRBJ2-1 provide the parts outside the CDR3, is EADIYQTPRYLVIGTGKKITLECSQTMGHDKMYWYQQDPGMELHLIHYSYGVNSTEKGDLSSESTVSRIRTEHFPLTLESARPSHTSQYLCASSPSGGRWNEQFFGPGTRLTVL.

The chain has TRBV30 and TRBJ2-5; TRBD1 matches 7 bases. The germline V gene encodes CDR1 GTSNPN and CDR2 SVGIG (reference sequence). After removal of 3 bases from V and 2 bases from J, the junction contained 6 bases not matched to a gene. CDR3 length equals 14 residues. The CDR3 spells CAWRKTGQQETQYF. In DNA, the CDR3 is TGTGCCTGGAGGAAGACAGGGCAACAAGAGACCCAGTACTTC.

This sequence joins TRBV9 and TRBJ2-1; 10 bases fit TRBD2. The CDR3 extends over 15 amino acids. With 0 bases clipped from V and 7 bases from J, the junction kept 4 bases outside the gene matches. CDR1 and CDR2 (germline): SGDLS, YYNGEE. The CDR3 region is CASSVEASGGNEQFF. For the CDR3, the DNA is TGTGCCAGCAGCGTAGAGGCTAGCGGGGGAAATGAGCAGTTCTTC.

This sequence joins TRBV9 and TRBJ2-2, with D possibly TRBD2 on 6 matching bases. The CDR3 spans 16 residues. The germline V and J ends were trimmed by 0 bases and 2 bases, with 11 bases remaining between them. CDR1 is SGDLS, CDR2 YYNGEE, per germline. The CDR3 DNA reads TGTGCCAGCAGCGTAGCCGGGACTGTAAACACCGGGGAGCTGTTTTTT. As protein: CASSVAGTVNTGELFF.

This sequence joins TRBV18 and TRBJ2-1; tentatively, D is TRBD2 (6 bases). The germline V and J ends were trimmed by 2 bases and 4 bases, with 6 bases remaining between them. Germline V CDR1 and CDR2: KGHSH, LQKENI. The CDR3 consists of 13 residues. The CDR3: CASSPAGYNEQFF. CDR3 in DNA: TGTGCCAGCTCACCAGCGGGATACAATGAGCAGTTCTTC.

The chain's CDR3 is CASSLIRSSGANVLTF. The DNA of the CDR3 is TGCGCCAGCAGCTTGATCCGGAGCTCTGGGGCCAACGTCCTGACTTTC. The chain recombines TRBV5-1 with TRBJ2-6; D is unclear. The CDR3 length is 16 residues. Germline lookup yields CDR1 SGHRS and CDR2 YFSETQ. Trimming left V 1 base short and J 0 bases short, with 8 bases between.

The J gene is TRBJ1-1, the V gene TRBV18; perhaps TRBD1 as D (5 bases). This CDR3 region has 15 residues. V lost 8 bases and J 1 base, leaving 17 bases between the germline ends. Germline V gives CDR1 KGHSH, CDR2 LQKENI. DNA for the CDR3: TGTGCCAGCACGACCCAGGGATTGCCGAACACTGAAGCTTTCTTT. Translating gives CASTTQGLPNTEAFF. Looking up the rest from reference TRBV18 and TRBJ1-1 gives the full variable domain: NAGVMQNPRHLVRRRGQEARLRCSPMKGHSHVYWYRQLPEEGLKFMVYLQKENIIDESGMPKERFSAEFPKEGPSILRIQQVVRGDSAAYFCASTTQGLPNTEAFFGQGTRLTVV.

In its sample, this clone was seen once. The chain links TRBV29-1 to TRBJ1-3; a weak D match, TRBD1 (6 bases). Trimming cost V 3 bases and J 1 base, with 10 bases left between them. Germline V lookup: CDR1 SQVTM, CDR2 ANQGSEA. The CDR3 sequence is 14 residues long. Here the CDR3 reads CSVDPTGSGNTIYF. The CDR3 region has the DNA TGCAGCGTTGATCCCACAGGGTCTGGAAACACCATATATTTT. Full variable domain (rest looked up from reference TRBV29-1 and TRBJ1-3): SAVISQKPSRDICQRGTSLTIQCQVDSQVTMMFWYRQQPGQSLTLIATANQGSEATYESGFVIDKFPISRPNLTFSTLTVSNMSPEDSSIYLCSVDPTGSGNTIYFGEGSWLTVV.